This paragraph covers one TCR beta chain sequence. The antigen remains undetermined. The ends lost 2 bases at V and 0 bases at J; junction bases unmatched: 5. The CDR3 has 16 amino acids. Per germline, CDR1 LGHNA and CDR2 YNFKEQ. The table came from immunoSEQ multiplex PCR; TCRdb's copy has only in-frame clones and leaves some out. The sample shows over 20,000 clones, approximately 97% of them seen only once. This sample was taken from a study of cytomegalovirus exposure and HLA in healthy donors. Study details: A subsequent analysis reported that the roughly 120 validation repertoires were produced on the same platform that had also been used for the roughly 700 first-cohort repertoires. Study outcomes and limitations: The classifier was said to identify cytomegalovirus status with high specificity and sensitivity. First-cohort TCR clusters tended to co-occur in the approximately 110 validation repertoires, a later analysis found.

The sequenced sample was PBMCs. The V and J genes are TRBV4-2 and TRBJ2-3, with 7 bases matching TRBD2. This receptor was identified in a man younger than 45 in good health and CMV-seropositive. The CDR3 protein is CASSQQLALSTDTQYF. In nucleotides, the CDR3 is TGTGCCAGCAGCCAACAACTAGCGCTAAGCACAGATACGCAGTATTTT.